Below, 10 T cell receptor beta chains from the same sample are listed, as sequenced in a study of glioma-infiltrating T cells after dendritic cell vaccination. TCRdb's copy holds only in-frame clones and misses some; the assay was immunoSEQ multiplex PCR. The sample shows about 92,000 clones, around 86% of them seen only once. This sample comprised blood, obtained before dendritic cell vaccination. The receptors stem from a human donor with glioblastoma.

This rearrangement joins TRBV27 to TRBJ1-5; perhaps TRBD1 as D (5 bases). V lost 1 base and J lost 5, with 15 bases in between. CDR1 and CDR2 from the germline V gene are MNHEY and SMNVEV (reference sequence). This CDR3 spans 16 amino acids. The CDR3 sequence is CASSLWAGGTDQPQHF. The CDR3 DNA is TGTGCCAGCAGTTTATGGGCGGGGGGGACCGATCAGCCCCAGCATTTT.

This clone was counted once. The rearrangement links TRBV29-1 to TRBJ1-2; D unresolved. The germline V and J ends were trimmed by 2 bases and 4 bases, with 11 bases remaining between them. Germline-derived CDR1 and CDR2 are SQVTM and ANQGSEA. This CDR3 is 13 amino acids long. CDR3 residues: CSVEPTEIYGYTF. Written as DNA, the CDR3 is TGCAGCGTTGAACCCACAGAAATCTATGGCTACACCTTC.

The genes are TRBV6-1 and TRBJ2-7; D gene unclear. The CDR3 length is 13 residues. V shed 1 base and J shed 2 bases, with 6 bases lying between them. Germline-derived CDR1 and CDR2 are MNHNS and SASEGT. The CDR3 bases are TGTGCCAGCAGTGAAGTCGGTCCCTACGAGCAGTACTTC. Encoded protein: CASSEVGPYEQYF.

The V call is TRBV6-5, the J call TRBJ1-2; a possible D gene is TRBD1 (6 bases). CDR1 is MNHEY and CDR2 is SVGAGI in the germline V gene. The CDR3 has 14 amino acids. V was cut by 7 bases and J by 5 bases, with 17 bases left in between. CDR3 protein: CASTLKWGQYGYTF. CDR3 coding DNA: TGTGCCAGCACCCTAAAATGGGGGCAATATGGCTACACCTTC.

The chain employs TRBV28 and TRBJ1-1; D perhaps matches TRBD1 (5 bases). V lost 11 bases, J lost 1 base, and 11 bases lay in between. Germline-derived CDR1 and CDR2 are MDHEN and SYDVKM. The CDR3 runs to 12 residues. The CDR3 DNA is TGTGCCCTGGGGCAGAGGAACACTGAAGCTTTCTTT. Translation: CALGQRNTEAFF.

This chain uses TRBV14 with TRBJ2-7, with D hard to call. Germline CDR1 is SGHDN and CDR2 is FVKESK. The CDR3 runs to 15 residues. V was shortened by 0 bases and J by 3 bases, with 12 bases between the two germline ends. The CDR3 DNA is TGTGCCAGCAGCCAAGAAGTAGTTAGCAGCTACGAGCAGTACTTC. It encodes CASSQEVVSSYEQYF. The entire variable domain, with the rest obtained from reference TRBV14 and TRBJ2-7, is as follows: EAGVTQFPSHSVIEKGQTVTLRCDPISGHDNLYWYRRVMGKEIKFLLHFVKESKQDESGMPNNRFLAERTGGTYSTLKVQPAELEDSGVYFCASSQEVVSSYEQYFGPGTRLTVT.

This clone has just one count. V and J are TRBV27 and TRBJ1-2; 8 nucleotides line up with TRBD1. Per the germline V gene, CDR1 is MNHEY and CDR2 is SMNVEV (reference sequence). V lost 4 bases to trimming and J lost 4 bases; unmatched junction nucleotides: 11. CDR3 length equals 16 residues. The CDR3 DNA follows: TGTGCCAGCAGTTCTGGGGGAACAGGGGGAGGCTATGGCTACACCTTC. Translating it yields CASSSGGTGGGYGYTF.

The chain carries TRBV7-9 and TRBJ1-1; TRBD1 aligns across 9 bases. The CDR3 loop spans 15 amino acids. The trim removed 4 bases at V and 6 bases at J, leaving 9 bases unmatched. Germline CDR1 is SEHNR and CDR2 is FQNEAQ (reference sequence). The DNA for the CDR3 is TGTGCCAGCAGCTCAACAGGGGGCGCGAAGGCTGAAGCTTTCTTT. It yields the protein CASSSTGGAKAEAFF.

This chain joins TRBV4-3 and TRBJ2-1; D perhaps matches TRBD2 (6 bases). From germline, CDR1 is LGHNA and CDR2 YSLEER. The CDR3 is 17 residues long. V was pared by 0 bases and J by 0 bases, with 12 bases between. This chain's CDR3 is CASSQDYGGSSYNEQFF. Written as DNA, the CDR3 is TGCGCCAGCAGCCAAGATTACGGGGGAAGCTCCTACAATGAGCAGTTCTTC.

The V and J genes are TRBV2 and TRBJ1-1, with 10 positions matching TRBD1. With 6 bases clipped from V and 1 base from J, the junction kept 5 bases outside the gene matches. Germline-derived CDR1 and CDR2 are SNHLY and FYNNEI. The CDR3 covers 15 residues. CDR3 DNA sequence: TGTGCCAGCAGAGGACAGGGGGGATGGAACACTGAAGCTTTCTTT. Translation: CASRGQGGWNTEAFF.